Presented here are 27 T cell receptor beta chains from one specimen sequenced in a study of blood T cell repertoires in COVID-19. Data came from immunoSEQ multiplex PCR; TCRdb stores just in-frame clones and leaves some out. The data hold about 180,000 clones, with 70% to 90% observed a single time. Sequencing was done on a sample of peripheral blood. The receptors come from a human donor with active or convalescent COVID-19. The donor label of this sample is uncertain.

The genes are TRBV30 and TRBJ2-7; D perhaps matches TRBD1 (5 bases). Looked up from germline, CDR1 is GTSNPN and CDR2 is SVGIG (reference sequence). CDR3 length: 13 residues. V lost 7 bases, J lost 1 base, and 14 bases lay in between. The CDR3 DNA is TGTGCCTCCAGGGTTTGGGGATCCTACGAGCAGTACTTC. Translation gives CASRVWGSYEQYF.

The chain is built from TRBV6-2 or TRBV6-3 and TRBJ2-7; D perhaps matches TRBD2 (6 bases). V was trimmed by 1 base and J by 4 bases, leaving 11 bases between them. CDR1 MNHEY and CDR2 SVGEGT come from the germline V gene. The CDR3 loop spans 14 amino acids. CDR3 DNA sequence: TGTGCCAGCAGTTACTATGGTAGCGGATACGAGCAGTACTTC. Translating gives CASSYYGSGYEQYF.

This sequence joins TRBV28 and TRBJ2-7, with 7 positions matching TRBD2. CDR1 and CDR2 from the germline V gene are MDHEN and SYDVKM. The CDR3 spans 14 residues. The junction had 8 bases not matched to a gene; V was cut back by 6 bases and J by 3 bases. CDR3 DNA sequence: TGTGCCAGCAGGGGGAGGGGTGAGTTCTACGAGCAGTACTTC. Translated: CASRGRGEFYEQYF.

This chain joins TRBV5-6 and TRBJ2-5; 8 bases fit TRBD2. Trimming removed 4 bases from V and 5 bases from J; junction bases left unmatched: 10. Germline V gene data show CDR1 as SGHDT and CDR2 as YYEEEE. The CDR3 sequence is 15 residues long. CDR3 amino acids: CASSVTGTSGETQYF. The CDR3 coding sequence is TGTGCCAGCAGCGTTACCGGGACTAGTGGGGAGACCCAGTACTTC.

This clone was picked up one time. This rearrangement joins TRBV27 to TRBJ1-4; TRBD1 aligns across 7 bases. The V segment lost 8 bases and the J segment 15 bases; nucleotides outside the gene matches: 18. The CDR3 sequence is 14 residues long. The germline gives CDR1 MNHEY, CDR2 SMNVEV (reference sequence). CDR3 sequence: CASGTGTEMKKLFF. CDR3 DNA sequence: TGTGCCAGCGGGACCGGGACAGAGATGAAAAAGTTGTTTTTT.

The chain combines TRBV28 with TRBJ1-2; possible D gene TRBD1, 6 bases. The CDR3 extends over 11 amino acids. Germline lookup yields CDR1 MDHEN and CDR2 SYDVKM. V was trimmed by 10 bases and J by 6 bases, leaving 12 bases between them. The CDR3 here is CATRTDHGYTF. CDR3 coding DNA: TGTGCCACCCGGACAGATCATGGCTACACCTTC.

The chain uses TRBV6-2 or TRBV6-3 and TRBJ2-3; no definite D call. The CDR3 extends over 14 amino acids. V lost 4 bases to trimming and J lost 3 bases, with 11 bases between them. Germline V gene data show CDR1 as MNHEY and CDR2 as SVGEGT. The CDR3 region is CASSFSDTTDTQYF. The CDR3 nucleotides are TGTGCCAGCAGTTTTTCCGATACTACAGATACGCAGTATTTT.

Of note for this clone: Other DNA sequences in this sample translate to the same CDR3. This sequence joins TRBV28 and TRBJ1-3; no reliable D call. CDR3 size: 12 residues. V was pared by 6 bases and J by 3 bases, with 6 bases between. Germline V gives CDR1 MDHEN, CDR2 SYDVKM. CDR3 protein: CASSLRGNTIYF. The CDR3 coding sequence is TGTGCCAGCAGCTTACGTGGAAACACCATATATTTT.

The chain employs TRBV19 and TRBJ1-1; D remains unclear. This CDR3 has 13 amino acids. The germline CDR1 and CDR2 sequences are LNHDA and SQIVND (reference sequence). V lost 3 bases and J lost 3, with 8 bases in between. CDR3 sequence reads: CASSIGVDTEAFF. Here the CDR3 DNA reads TGTGCCAGTAGTATTGGAGTCGACACTGAAGCTTTCTTT.

The rearrangement links TRBV2 to TRBJ2-7; D gene ambiguous. The CDR3 runs to 14 residues. The germline V gene has CDR1 SNHLY and CDR2 FYNNEI. The V and J ends lost 6 bases and 3 bases respectively, with 15 bases between them. This CDR3 reads CASRRLKTNYEQYF. DNA of the CDR3: TGTGCCAGCAGGCGACTCAAAACTAACTACGAGCAGTACTTC.

The sample holds one count of this clone. The chain uses TRBV6-4 and TRBJ2-7; D may be TRBD2 (6 bases). The CDR3 runs to 19 residues. Germline V gives CDR1 MRHNA, CDR2 SNTAGT. V lost 2 bases and J lost 5, with 28 bases in between. Written as DNA, the CDR3 is TGTGCCAGCAGTGACAGGCTTCGAGTAGCGGCAACCCCCCCCCACGAGCAGTACTTC. Protein product: CASSDRLRVAATPPHEQYF.

The gene calls are TRBV10-1 and TRBJ2-5; 8 nucleotides match TRBD1. Germline CDR1 and CDR2: WNHNN and SYGVQD (reference sequence). This CDR3 region has 13 residues. Unmatched junction bases numbered 3, after V lost 5 bases and J lost 4 bases. The CDR3 loop is CASSPGQGETQYF. The CDR3 DNA is TGCGCCAGCAGTCCCGGACAGGGAGAGACCCAGTACTTC.

This clone came up once. The chain has TRBV5-5 and TRBJ2-7, with TRBD1 as a possible D gene (6 bases). The CDR3 is 15 amino acids. With 2 bases removed from V and 4 bases from J, the gap between germline ends came to 16 bases. In germline, CDR1 is SGHKS, CDR2 YYEKEE (reference sequence). CDR3 residues: CASSFGLGQGYEQYF. CDR3 nucleotide sequence: TGTGCCAGCAGCTTCGGGTTGGGGCAGGGGTACGAGCAGTACTTC.

The table lists this clone with many counts. The rearrangement uses TRBV5-4 and TRBJ2-3, with TRBD2 identical over 9 bases. Germline CDR1 SGHNT, CDR2 YYREEE (reference sequence). The V and J ends lost 2 bases and 2 bases, in that order; junction bases with no gene match: 3. The CDR3 totals 15 residues. CDR3 in amino acids: CASSFSGGLTDTQYF. For the CDR3, the DNA is TGTGCCAGCAGCTTTAGCGGGGGCCTCACAGATACGCAGTATTTT.

This clone was seen at least ten times. The J gene is TRBJ2-3, the V gene TRBV30; no clear D. Germline loops: CDR1 GTSNPN, CDR2 SVGIG (reference sequence). V dropped 0 bases and J dropped 6 bases, with 13 bases sitting between them. This CDR3 region has 14 residues. The CDR3 bases are TGTGCCTGGAGTGTGAGTCGGAGCTGGGATACGCAGTATTTT. Encoded protein: CAWSVSRSWDTQYF.

V and J are TRBV19 and TRBJ2-1; the D gene is possibly TRBD2 (6 bases). This CDR3 is built from 14 residues. Trimming removed 3 bases from V and 7 bases from J, with 13 bases in between. CDR1 and CDR2 (germline): LNHDA, SQIVND (reference sequence). CDR3 nucleotides: TGTGCCAGTAGTATTTTAACGGGAGTGAATGAGCAGTTCTTC. As protein: CASSILTGVNEQFF.

The chain uses TRBV12-5 and TRBJ2-1, with D maybe TRBD1 (5 bases). Trimming removed 2 bases from V and 5 bases from J, with 10 bases in between. Germline V lookup: CDR1 LGHNT, CDR2 FRNRAP. The CDR3 is made up of 14 amino acids. The CDR3 DNA reads as TGTGCTAGTGGTTTGAGCAGGGTGAACAATGAGCAGTTCTTC. Translating gives CASGLSRVNNEQFF. Looking up the rest from reference TRBV12-5 and TRBJ2-1 gives the full variable domain: DARVTQTPRHKVTEMGQEVTMRCQPILGHNTVFWYRQTMMQGLELLAYFRNRAPLDDSGMPKDRFSAEMPDATLATLKIQPSEPRDSAVYFCASGLSRVNNEQFFGPGTRLTVL.

This chain uses TRBV4-1 with TRBJ1-6; D is possibly TRBD1 (6 bases). Between the trimmed V and J ends, which lost 1 base and 14 bases, there was a span of 15 bases. Per the germline V gene, CDR1 is MGHRA and CDR2 is YSYEKL. The CDR3 is 14 residues long. CDR3: CASSQAQDRSALHF. As DNA, the CDR3 is TGCGCCAGCAGCCAAGCCCAGGACAGATCCGCCCTCCACTTT.

The J gene is TRBJ2-1, the V gene TRBV2; 7 bases fit TRBD2. CDR1 SNHLY and CDR2 FYNNEI come from the germline V gene. This CDR3 contains 14 residues. V lost 8 bases and J lost 2; bases outside the gene matches: 6. CDR3 loop: CASVGGLPYNEQFF. The CDR3 region has the DNA TGTGCCAGCGTGGGAGGGCTACCCTACAATGAGCAGTTCTTC.

This clone has just a few counts. The V and J genes are TRBV7-9 and TRBJ2-1; TRBD1 might be the D (6 bases). Germline CDR1 and CDR2: SEHNR and FQNEAQ (reference sequence). Trimming took off 5 bases at V and 5 bases at J, with 10 bases between the two ends. This CDR3 is 13 amino acids long. DNA for the CDR3: TGTGCCAGCAGCACGGGACACAACAATGAGCAGTTCTTC. It encodes CASSTGHNNEQFF.

J is TRBJ1-2 and V is TRBV30; 7 nucleotides line up with TRBD1. Trimming cost V 4 bases and J 4 bases; bases outside gene matches: 6. Germline loops: CDR1 GTSNPN, CDR2 SVGIG (reference sequence). The CDR3 totals 13 residues. CDR3 amino acids: CAWKSRGTYGYTF. CDR3 sequence (DNA): TGTGCCTGGAAGTCCAGGGGGACCTATGGCTACACCTTC.

CDR3 in amino acids: CASSLVGGTIPRGEQYF. CDR3 coding DNA: TGTGCCAGCAGCTTAGTTGGTGGGACTATCCCCAGAGGCGAGCAGTACTTC. The chain is built from TRBV7-2 and TRBJ2-7; 7 bases are shared with TRBD2. With V trimmed by 1 base and J by 6 bases, 15 bases remained unmatched. The CDR3 contains 17 residues. CDR1 is SGHTA and CDR2 is FQGNSA in the germline V gene.

The table lists this clone with a count of one. The chain joins TRBV11-2 to TRBJ1-5; D possibly corresponds to TRBD1 (5 bases). Trimming removed 5 bases from V and 5 bases from J, with 16 bases in between. This CDR3 region has 15 residues. Germline CDR1 SGHAT, CDR2 FQNNGV. DNA of the CDR3: TGTGCCAGCAGCCTAGGGGAGGCCAGATATCAGCCCCAGCATTTT. Amino acids: CASSLGEARYQPQHF.

This clone occurred once. The rearrangement joins TRBV3-1 (or the pseudogene TRBV3-2) to TRBJ2-5, with 7 bases matching TRBD2. The CDR3 runs to 18 residues. The V gene's germline CDR1 is LGHDT and CDR2 YNNKEL (reference sequence). J was trimmed by 3 bases and V by 4 bases; bases with no gene match: 17. The CDR3 DNA is TGTGCCAGCAGCCCGGGGCAGACTAGCACCCGAGGGAAAGAGACCCAGTACTTC. Protein product: CASSPGQTSTRGKETQYF.

The genes are TRBV6-2 or TRBV6-3 and TRBJ2-2, with D possibly matching TRBD1 (5 bases). Germline V gene lookup returns CDR1 MNHEY and CDR2 SVGEGT. The CDR3 runs to 13 residues. The ends were cut back, 1 base at V and 7 bases at J, with 7 bases in the middle. This chain's CDR3 is CASSYWGGGELFF. CDR3 coding DNA: TGTGCCAGCAGTTACTGGGGCGGCGGGGAGCTGTTTTTT.

The genes are TRBV2 and TRBJ2-3, with 14 bases matching TRBD2. The V and J ends lost 5 bases and 4 bases, in that order; junction bases with no gene match: 8. CDR3 size: 17 residues. Germline V lookup: CDR1 SNHLY, CDR2 FYNNEI. The CDR3 DNA reads as TGTGCCAGCAGTACCGACGGACTAGCGGGGGGCCCAGATACGCAGTATTTT. It translates to CASSTDGLAGGPDTQYF.

This chain links TRBV10-3 with TRBJ2-5; 8 positions agree with TRBD2. With V trimmed by 6 bases and J by 4 bases, 7 bases remained unmatched. Germline CDR1 is ENHRY and CDR2 is SYGVKD. CDR3 length: 14 residues. The CDR3 nucleotides read TGTGCCATCAGGACTAGCGTTGGTGGAGAGACCCAGTACTTC. Its translation: CAIRTSVGGETQYF.